These 2 T cell receptor beta chains were sequenced from one sample in a study of T cells in Graves' hyperthyroidism and ophthalmopathy (dated by TCRdb to the late 2010s). Library preparation used multiplex PCR. The reads were generated on an Illumina HiSeq 2000. The TCR beta CDR3 regions were amplified from RNA transcripts. A first-round RT-PCR of the TCR CDR3 used the HTBI primer set with the Qiagen OneStep RT-PCR kit. The raw public data were reprocessed by TCRdb itself: fastp quality trimming at Q25, MiXCR clonotype calling, in-frame beta chains only. Entries that share a CDR3 protein sequence are merged under the most common genes and DNA. This sample gives about 480,000 distinct CDR3 sequences in total; approximately 15% of them show up just once. The ten largest clones capture around 17% of the sample. Material: blood. All receptors derive from a woman aged 18-29 years with Graves' hyperthyroidism.

This clonotype appeared many times. CDR3 sequence reads: CAWSFTRGGNYGYTF. The CDR3 DNA is TGTGCCTGGAGTTTTACCAGGGGGGGGAACTATGGCTACACCTTC. This chain joins TRBV30 and TRBJ1-2; TRBD1 matches 7 bases. Germline V lookup: CDR1 GTSNPN, CDR2 SVGIG (reference sequence). The CDR3 has 15 amino acids. J was trimmed by 2 bases and V by 2 bases; bases with no gene match: 8. Looking up the rest from reference TRBV30 and TRBJ1-2 gives the full variable domain: SQTIHQWPATLVQPVGSPLSLECTVEGTSNPNLYWYRQAAGRGLQLLFYSVGIGQISSEVPQNLSASRPQDRQFILSSKKLLLSDSGFYLCAWSFTRGGNYGYTFGSGTRLTVV.

This clonotype came up many times. This chain's CDR3 is CASSLDSLGTEAFF. The CDR3 DNA reads TGTGCCAGCAGCCTCGACAGCCTAGGCACTGAAGCTTTCTTT. This chain connects TRBV11-1 to TRBJ1-1, with D tentatively TRBD1 (5 bases). CDR1 is SGHAT and CDR2 is FQDESV in the germline V gene (reference sequence). This CDR3 has 14 amino acids. V lost 5 bases and J lost 4, with 14 bases in between. The full variable domain, with the rest looked up from reference TRBV11-1 and TRBJ1-1, is EAEVAQSPRYKITEKSQAVAFWCDPISGHATLYWYRQILGQGPELLVQFQDESVVDDSQLPKDRFSAERLKGVDSTLKIQPAELGDSAMYLCASSLDSLGTEAFFGQGTRLTVV.